Given below is one TCR beta chain in context. Which antigen it targets is not known. No much larger clone is present one base from it, and per-base qualities are unavailable. These data come from a study of T cell responses to AZD1222 COVID-19 vaccine (dated by TCRdb to the early 2020s). Notes on the research overall: AZD1222 recipients whose second dose came at about 4 weeks and those whose second dose came at about 12 weeks were combined into one group, since spike-specific TCR depth and breadth did not differ between the two schedules. Enrollment into the trials was organized by age into subgroups of 18-55, 56-69 and 70-plus years, and those subgroups contained roughly 150, 30 and 60 TCR-sequenced participants, respectively. TCR sequencing covered 233 trial participants: about 210 given two doses of AZD1222 and 26 given two doses of MenACWY control vaccine. Results the study describes overall, beyond this receptor: Because no samples from the day 14 peak response were available, repertoires could be characterized only after the peak T cell response. Spike-specific TCR breadth and depth rose significantly after two AZD1222 doses compared with day 0 and with MenACWY recipients. Reportedly, almost half of the unique spike-specific TCRs recognized epitopes lying outside the regions that are mutated in the B.1.351 and B.1.1.7 variants. The vaccine-associated CD4 TCRs covered the entire spike protein, and the dominant responses fell in regions 160-218 and 743-854. Conclusions about previously exposed vaccinees are limited, since just 6 or 7 AZD1222 recipients were seropositive for SARS-CoV-2 at baseline. Participants were mostly white British, with more females than males. The authors suggested clonal diversity may have been underestimated. In the small 56-69-year group, the increase in depth fell short of significance, most likely because of low power.

The intended sense of this specimen's time point label: baseline before first vaccination. The vaccinee samples were drawn from two UK trials, COV001 and COV002, one of which was a single-blind randomized controlled phase 2/3 trial testing AZD1222 (ChAdOx1 nCoV-19) in healthy adults. For TCRbeta chain sequencing, PBMC samples were collected from trial participants at day 0 and at day 28 after the second dose. The CDR3 regions of human TCRbeta chains were subjected to immunosequencing. The original pipeline was this. Repertoire TCRs were checked for matches against a reference library of SARS-CoV-2-specific TCRs that had been generated using the MIRA antigen-specificity platform. Breadth meant the fraction of unique TCRs that were SARS-CoV-2-associated, whereas depth meant the fraction of total T cells that were SARS-CoV-2-associated. Using the MIRA data, each spike-specific TCR was assigned both to the spike region to which the TCR was reactive and to a CD4 or CD8 class. Log10-transformed breadth and depth values were compared by one-way ANOVA with Sidak's multiple comparisons tests. TCRdb took over this immuneACCESS table, retaining in-frame rearrangements with V and J assigned. Such tables are incomplete; in checked studies, under half of the missing clones stem from an unresolved V gene, and the remainder is unexplained. Clone size and V and J calls were adopted from that table, with D and trimming inferred from the DNA. Counted in this sample were some 150,000 clones; roughly 94% of them appeared once. The ten largest clones take up 1.3% of the sample.

This material consisted of peripheral blood, taken on day 0 of AZD1222 vaccination. The TCR originated in an adult in good health.

The nucleotide sequence is TGTGCCAGCACGGGGGGACAGGGGATTGGGGTGATGAGCAATCAGCCCCAGCATTTT. This translates into CASTGGQGIGVMSNQPQHF. The chain uses TRBV28 and TRBJ1-5, and 10 junctional nucleotides match TRBD1. The CDR3 goes from the cysteine to the phenylalanine over 19 residues. The sequence is cut down to CDR3 DNA, 57 bases in frame from base 1. Taken from the germline V gene, the CDR1 and CDR2 loops are MDHEN and SYDVKM. Germline trimming: 7 bases from V, 1 base from J; junction bases outside gene matches: 16. The CDR3 plus the reference TRBV28 and TRBJ1-5 genes for the other parts give the full variable domain: DVKVTQSSRYLVKRTGEKVFLECVQDMDHENMFWYRQDPGLGLRLIYFSYDVKMKEKGDIPEGYSVSREKKERFSLILESASTNQTSMYLCASTGGQGIGVMSNQPQHFGDGTRLSIL.